This T cell receptor (beta chain) came from a study of T cell responses to AZD1222 COVID-19 vaccine. Whole-study results and caveats: Only five or six AZD1222 recipients were seropositive at baseline. Only after the peak T cell response were repertoires sampled. Along spike, vaccine-associated CD4 TCRs were found throughout, with dominance at 160-218 and 743-854.

Some clones are missing from TCRdb's copy, which holds only in-frame ones; the method was immunoSEQ multiplex PCR. The sample yields approximately 150,000 clones, more than 85% seen once. A note on this clone: Its antigen is not identified.

The CDR3 length is 11 residues. V dropped 4 bases and J dropped 7 bases, with 8 bases sitting between them. The source material was peripheral blood, sampled on day 0 of AZD1222 vaccination. The gene calls are TRBV5-3 and TRBJ1-2; no firm D call. TRBV5-3 is known as an ORF, though its function is uncertain. This TCR derives from an adult in good health. CDR3: CARSDCAGYTF. CDR3 coding DNA: TGTGCCAGAAGCGATTGCGCTGGCTACACCTTC.